A selection of T cell receptor beta chains follows, all from one sample in a study of T-cell memory formation after mild COVID-19. Using its own MiXCR run on the 5' RACE reads, TCRdb lists one record per CDR3 protein. The sample includes around 400,000 distinct CDR3 sequences, less than 25% seen only once; the top ten take 7% to 9.5%. The sequenced sample was PBMCs or a T cell subset sorted from them (not recorded which). These TCRs come from an adult woman who had mild COVID-19 (a few samples of this study predate the infection). Cell type and time point are not known. The CDR3 runs from the conserved cysteine through the conserved F or W.

j_gene | v_gene | CDR3aa
TRBJ1-1 | TRBV7-9 | CASSYGQGAEAFF
TRBJ1-1 | TRBV19 | CASSMGLGGTEAFF
TRBJ1-1 | TRBV5-1 | CASSLPDSEAFF
TRBJ2-1 | TRBV29-1 | CSVLDGTVGTHEQFF
TRBJ2-7 | TRBV25-1 | CASSGPDPYYTGGPYEQYF
TRBJ1-1 | TRBV5-1 | CASSLVVRRAYTEAFF
TRBJ2-3 | TRBV5-1 | CASSWRRSGLAGKETDTQYF
TRBJ2-7 | TRBV5-1 | CASSLLSGRTYEQYF
TRBJ2-1 | TRBV10-2 | CASRMTRGWDNEQFF
TRBJ1-5 | TRBV25-1 | CASSATTSGGSNQPQHF
TRBJ2-5 | TRBV12-3/TRBV12-4 | CASTRGQSQETQYF
TRBJ2-7 | TRBV6-5 | CASRPEAGGGYEQYF
TRBJ2-3 | TRBV7-2 | CASSPAGLAGVGDTQYF
TRBJ2-7 | TRBV5-5 | CASSLEGTRGFYEQYF